This T cell receptor (beta chain) was profiled in a study of graft-versus-host responses after intestinal transplantation. General study results and limits: Recipient bone marrow held GvH clones, some seen earlier in ileum or blood.

The CDR3 is 14 amino acids. V shed 7 bases and J shed 9 bases, with 19 bases lying between them. Per germline, CDR1 LNHDA and CDR2 SQIVND (reference sequence). Data came from immunoSEQ multiplex PCR; TCRdb stores just in-frame clones and leaves some out. This sample has about 96,000 clones, with 92% found just once. Details on this clone: Its antigen is unknown.

The source of this sequence is a human donor who received an intestinal transplant. The specimen was unstimulated CD4+ T cells sorted from spleen or lymph node cells, collected before intestinal transplant. The genes are TRBV19 and TRBJ1-5; D is uncertain. CDR3 sequence reads: CASTDRGPSAPQHF. DNA for the CDR3: TGTGCCAGTACCGATCGAGGCCCCTCCGCGCCCCAGCATTTT.